This T cell receptor (beta chain) was found in a study of cytomegalovirus exposure and HLA in healthy donors. Findings of the study overall: There were several of the most significant clusters that appeared linked to common viral pathogens in a later analysis. Later on, a genetic analysis was performed. It linked a missense variant in DCLRE1C with V- and J-gene trimming of TCR beta. Relative to the roughly 690-donor mean, N-insertions were reportedly fewer in an Asian-associated ancestry cluster in a later analysis. There were some public TCRs occurring in many donors, but most TCR sequences were rare.

Notes on this clone: Its specificity is unknown.

Germline CDR1 SGHAT, CDR2 FQNNGV. This CDR3 has 16 amino acids. Trimming took off 5 bases at V and 1 base at J, with 18 bases between the two ends. PCR primers comprised 60 Vbeta and 13 Jbeta primers. Clones were sequenced by immunoSEQ multiplex PCR, and TCRdb holds only the in-frame ones, with some missing. The data show fewer than 200,000 clones, about three quarters seen once. The source is a woman aged 50 to 60 in good health and CMV-seropositive. Sequenced: PBMCs. V usage is TRBV11-2 and J usage is TRBJ2-7; maybe TRBD1 (6 bases). CDR3: CASSRQDRRGSYEQYF. The CDR3, as DNA: TGTGCCAGCAGCCGACAGGACCGTCGAGGTTCCTACGAGCAGTACTTC. The whole variable domain, filled in from reference TRBV11-2 and TRBJ2-7, reads EAGVAQSPRYKIIEKRQSVAFWCNPISGHATLYWYQQILGQGPKLLIQFQNNGVVDDSQLPKDRFSAERLKGVDSTLKIQPAKLEDSAVYLCASSRQDRRGSYEQYFGPGTRLTVT.